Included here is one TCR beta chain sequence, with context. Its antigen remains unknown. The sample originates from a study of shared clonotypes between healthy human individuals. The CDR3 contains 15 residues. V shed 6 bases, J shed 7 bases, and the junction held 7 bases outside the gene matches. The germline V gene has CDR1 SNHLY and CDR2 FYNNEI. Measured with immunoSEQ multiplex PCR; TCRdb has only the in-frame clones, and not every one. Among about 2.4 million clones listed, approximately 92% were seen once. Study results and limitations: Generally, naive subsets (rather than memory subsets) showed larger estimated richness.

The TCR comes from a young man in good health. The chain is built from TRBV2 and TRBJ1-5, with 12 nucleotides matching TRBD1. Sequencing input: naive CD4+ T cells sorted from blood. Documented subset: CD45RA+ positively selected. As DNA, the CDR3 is TGTGCCAGCAGGCCCGGGACAGGGGGCCAACAGCCCCAGCATTTT. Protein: CASRPGTGGQQPQHF.